These 5 T cell receptor beta chains were all obtained from the same sample, sequenced in a study of T-cell memory formation after mild COVID-19. TCRdb recomputed calls from the 5' RACE reads with MiXCR, one row per CDR3 protein. Among around 300,000 distinct CDR3 sequences listed, about a sixth were seen once. Material: PBMCs or a T cell subset sorted from them (not recorded which). The source is a man aged 18 to 30 who had mild COVID-19 (a few samples of this study predate the infection). Cell type and time point are not known.

This clonotype has more than one count but fewer than ten. The chain combines TRBV11-2 with TRBJ2-5, with 8 bases that match TRBD2. Germline assignment: CDR1 SGHAT and CDR2 FQNNGV. V shed 1 base and J 4 bases; nucleotides not matched to a gene: 8. This CDR3 has 16 amino acids. The CDR3 protein is CASSLVPSGSIETQYF. Here the CDR3 DNA reads TGTGCCAGCAGCTTAGTCCCTAGCGGGTCAATAGAGACCCAGTACTTC. The complete variable domain, with remaining parts taken from reference TRBV11-2 and TRBJ2-5, reads EAGVAQSPRYKIIEKRQSVAFWCNPISGHATLYWYQQILGQGPKLLIQFQNNGVVDDSQLPKDRFSAERLKGVDSTLKIQPAKLEDSAVYLCASSLVPSGSIETQYFGPGTRLLVL.

This clonotype was seen a handful of times. The chain carries TRBV7-9 and TRBJ2-1; TRBD2 matches 8 bases. Trimming removed 5 bases from V and 8 bases from J; junction bases left unmatched: 11. This CDR3 is built from 15 residues. Germline V gene sequence: CDR1 SEHNR, CDR2 FQNEAQ (reference sequence). CDR3 in amino acids: CASSPLTGGPDEQFF. The CDR3 DNA follows: TGTGCCAGCAGCCCTCTTACGGGGGGGCCGGATGAGCAGTTCTTC.

This clonotype has only a few counts. This chain joins TRBV5-6 and TRBJ1-2, with D maybe TRBD1 (6 bases). Germline CDR1 and CDR2: SGHDT and YYEEEE. V lost 4 bases and J lost 4, with 11 bases in between. The CDR3 sequence is 13 residues long. The CDR3 region has the DNA TGTGCCAGCAGCACAGGGACGTTCTATGGCTACACCTTC. Translated: CASSTGTFYGYTF.

The chain employs TRBV6-6 and TRBJ1-5; D is ambiguous. V was clipped by 2 bases and J by 3 bases, with 8 bases between them. The CDR3 has 14 amino acids. Germline V gene lookup returns CDR1 MNHNY and CDR2 SVGAGI (reference sequence). In DNA form, the CDR3 reads TGTGCCAGCAGTTACGGGCAGATCAATCAGCCCCAGCATTTT. This encodes CASSYGQINQPQHF.

The chain couples TRBV4-3 to TRBJ2-4; maybe TRBD1 (5 bases). The length of the CDR3 is 17 residues. Trimming pared 0 bases from V and 0 bases from J, leaving 12 bases between. Germline lookup yields CDR1 LGHNA and CDR2 YSLEER. The CDR3: CASSQDLQELAKNIQYF. Here the CDR3 DNA reads TGCGCCAGCAGCCAAGATTTACAGGAGCTAGCCAAAAACATTCAGTACTTC.